A single sample gave rise to the 20 T cell receptor beta chains below, sequenced in a study of CD8 T cells in Susac syndrome. A quantity of about 0.5 to 1 ug RNA underwent reverse transcription using random hexamers. TCRdb reprocessed the immunoSEQ multiplex PCR reads via MiXCR and lists one record per CDR3 protein. The sample includes roughly 200,000 distinct CDR3 sequences, 90% to 95% seen only once; the top ten take about 0.094%. The sample comprised CD4+ T cells from PBMCs. The receptors stem from a human donor in good health.

The V call is TRBV11-2, the J call TRBJ1-2; D possibly corresponds to TRBD1 (5 bases). The CDR3 consists of 14 residues. Germline V gene sequence: CDR1 SGHAT, CDR2 FQNNGV. The V and J ends lost 7 bases and 4 bases respectively, with 16 bases between them. The CDR3 reads CASNSGGPIYGYTF. The DNA for the CDR3 is TGTGCCAGCAACTCGGGGGGTCCGATCTATGGCTACACCTTC.

The chain has TRBV27 and TRBJ1-1; no clear D. V was shortened by 3 bases and J by 4 bases, with 9 bases between the two germline ends. The CDR3 spans 13 residues. CDR1 and CDR2 from the germline V gene are MNHEY and SMNVEV (reference sequence). CDR3 sequence (DNA): TGTGCCAGCAGTTTTCAACGGGTCACTGAAGCTTTCTTT. Translated: CASSFQRVTEAFF.

The rearrangement joins TRBV12-3 or TRBV12-4 to TRBJ2-3; possibly TRBD2 for D (6 bases). V lost 7 bases and J lost 4, with 12 bases in between. This CDR3 contains 13 residues. Here the CDR3 reads CASTKEGPDTQYF. The CDR3 DNA follows: TGTGCCAGCACCAAGGAGGGGCCAGATACGCAGTATTTT.

The table lists this clonotype with a count of one. This chain joins TRBV2 and TRBJ2-5; 15 nucleotides match TRBD2. The length of the CDR3 is 16 residues. In germline, CDR1 is SNHLY, CDR2 FYNNEI. After removal of 7 bases from V and 5 bases from J, the junction contained 8 bases not matched to a gene. The CDR3 loop is CASISGLAGGAETQYF. CDR3 in DNA: TGTGCCAGCATCTCTGGACTAGCGGGGGGGGCGGAGACCCAGTACTTC.

V usage is TRBV20-1 and J usage is TRBJ2-3, with a weak D call TRBD2 (5 bases). Germline assignment: CDR1 DFQATT and CDR2 SNEGSKA (reference sequence). This CDR3 region has 13 residues. This chain's CDR3 is CRSGSEDLDTQYF. CDR3 DNA sequence: TGCAGGTCCGGGTCGGAGGACCTAGATACGCAGTATTTT.

The J gene is TRBJ2-7, the V gene TRBV15; D gene ambiguous. Looked up from germline, CDR1 is LNHNV and CDR2 is YYDKDF (reference sequence). The CDR3 spans 15 residues. Trimming took 0 bases from V and 0 from J, leaving 9 bases between them. The CDR3 loop reads CATSRDFTVSYEQYV. CDR3 nucleotides: TGTGCCACCAGCAGAGATTTTACGGTCTCCTACGAGCAGTACGTC.

This chain uses TRBV29-1 with TRBJ2-5, with a tentative D call TRBD2 (6 bases). Per germline, CDR1 SQVTM and CDR2 ANQGSEA. The V end was cut by 4 bases, the J end by 3 bases, with 9 bases between. The CDR3 consists of 12 residues. The CDR3, as DNA: TGCAGCGTTGGAATAGCGGAAGAGACCCAGTACTTC. Translated: CSVGIAEETQYF.

The chain couples TRBV19 to TRBJ1-5; TRBD1 might be the D (5 bases). Germline V gene lookup returns CDR1 LNHDA and CDR2 SQIVND (reference sequence). The CDR3 loop spans 14 amino acids. Trimming removed 4 bases at V and 5 bases at J, with 12 bases between. CDR3 loop: CASSRPGGDQPQHF. CDR3 coding DNA: TGTGCCAGTAGTAGGCCGGGAGGGGATCAGCCCCAGCATTTT.

The gene calls are TRBV3-1 and TRBJ2-3; tentatively, D is TRBD1 or TRBD2 (6 bases each). Germline V lookup: CDR1 LGHDT, CDR2 YNNKEL (reference sequence). CDR3 length: 14 amino acids. Trimming pared 6 bases from V and 2 bases from J, leaving 12 bases between. The CDR3 DNA is TGTGCCAGCAGAGGGGGGCTGTTCACAGATACGCAGTATTTT. Amino acid sequence: CASRGGLFTDTQYF.

The genes are TRBV30 and TRBJ1-5, with D possibly matching TRBD1 (5 bases). V lost 4 bases, J lost 4 bases, and 11 bases lay in between. There are 13 residues in the CDR3. Germline V gives CDR1 GTSNPN, CDR2 SVGIG (reference sequence). The CDR3 DNA is TGTGCCTGGATGGGGGACTTGAATCAGCCCCAGCATTTT. Its protein is CAWMGDLNQPQHF.

This chain connects TRBV20-1 to TRBJ2-5, with D uncertain. The V and J ends lost 3 bases and 1 base respectively, with 9 bases between them. This CDR3 comprises 13 residues. CDR1 is DFQATT and CDR2 is SNEGSKA in the germline V gene (reference sequence). CDR3 amino acids: CSASGRTQETQYF. The CDR3, as DNA: TGCAGTGCTAGCGGGCGGACCCAAGAGACCCAGTACTTC.

The V call is TRBV2, the J call TRBJ2-7, with TRBD2 as a possible D gene (5 bases). CDR1 SNHLY and CDR2 FYNNEI come from the germline V gene. The CDR3 runs 13 residues. Trimming cost V 4 bases and J 2 bases, with 9 bases left between them. The CDR3 sequence is CASSGEGTYEQYV. The DNA for the CDR3 is TGTGCCAGCAGTGGAGAGGGAACCTACGAGCAGTACGTC.

The chain uses TRBV24-1 and TRBJ2-7; no clear D. Germline CDR1 and CDR2: KGHDR and SFDVKD. This CDR3 is built from 12 residues. V was pared by 4 bases and J by 6 bases, with 9 bases between. The CDR3 sequence: CATSEDGREQYF. The DNA of the CDR3 is TGTGCCACCAGTGAGGACGGACGCGAGCAGTACTTC.

The V gene is TRBV6-5, the J gene TRBJ2-1, with a tentative D call TRBD2 (7 bases). This CDR3 has 16 amino acids. Trimming removed 0 bases from V and 8 bases from J, with 17 bases in between. Germline CDR1 is MNHEY and CDR2 is SVGAGI. CDR3 protein: CASSYSLSQGGDEQFF. Written as DNA, the CDR3 is TGTGCCAGCAGTTACTCTCTTTCACAGGGAGGGGATGAGCAGTTCTTC.

This clonotype was counted a single time. The V and J genes are TRBV3-1 and TRBJ2-2; 8 bases map to TRBD2. CDR1 LGHDT and CDR2 YNNKEL come from the germline V gene (reference sequence). This CDR3 contains 14 residues. Trimming removed 0 bases from V and 6 bases from J; junction bases left unmatched: 0. CDR3: CASSQEAGAGELFF. The CDR3 nucleotides read TGTGCCAGCAGCCAAGAAGCGGGAGCCGGGGAGCTGTTTTTT.

This sequence joins TRBV4-2 and TRBJ2-7; possibly TRBD1 or TRBD2 for D (5 bases each). This CDR3 has 15 residues. V was pared by 1 base and J by 5 bases, with 15 bases between. Germline V gives CDR1 LGHNA, CDR2 YNFKEQ. The CDR3 coding sequence is TGTGCCAGCAGCCAAGGTGGGGGAGATTGGAACGAGCAGTACTTC. Translation gives CASSQGGGDWNEQYF.

CDR3 nucleotide sequence: TGTGCCAGCGGGACTAGCGATTCCACAGATACGCAGTATTTT. It specifies CASGTSDSTDTQYF. The chain employs TRBV2 and TRBJ2-3; 10 bases line up with TRBD2. V dropped 8 bases and J dropped 2; count of bases not matched to a gene: 4. The CDR3 runs to 14 residues. CDR1 is SNHLY, CDR2 FYNNEI, per germline.

A few counts support this clonotype. This chain connects TRBV7-9 to TRBJ1-3; D might be TRBD1 (6 bases). V shed 5 bases and J shed 7 bases, with 9 bases lying between them. The CDR3 extends over 12 amino acids. Germline loops: CDR1 SEHNR, CDR2 FQNEAQ (reference sequence). CDR3 sequence reads: CASSVGGNTIYF. CDR3 DNA: TGTGCCAGCAGCGTCGGGGGCAACACCATATATTTT.

The V gene is TRBV27, the J gene TRBJ2-7; D uncertain. The CDR3 extends over 11 amino acids. Germline V CDR1 and CDR2: MNHEY, SMNVEV (reference sequence). V lost 5 bases to trimming and J lost 11 bases, with 13 bases between them. As DNA, the CDR3 is TGTGCCAGCAGTCCGAGTTTATCAAAGTACTTC. This encodes CASSPSLSKYF.

The table lists this clonotype with a count of one. The chain is built from TRBV29-1 and TRBJ2-1; D tentatively reads TRBD1 or TRBD2 (5 bases each). Trimming pared 7 bases from V and 7 bases from J, leaving 17 bases between. Looked up from germline, CDR1 is SQVTM and CDR2 is ANQGSEA. CDR3 size: 13 residues. For the CDR3, the DNA is TGCAGCGGCTCCCGGGGCGGTGGAAATGAGCAGTTCTTC. This encodes CSGSRGGGNEQFF.